The 16 T cell receptor beta chains below all came from one sample that was sequenced in a study of blood T cell repertoires in COVID-19. Some clones are missing from TCRdb's copy, which holds only in-frame ones; the method was immunoSEQ multiplex PCR. The sample lists more than 300,000 clones; 90% to 95% were seen once. Source material: PBMCs or T cells enriched from blood (not recorded which). These receptors all come from a woman aged 30 to 39 who had been exposed to COVID-19.

The chain joins TRBV27 to TRBJ1-6; D is uncertain. Germline CDR1 and CDR2: MNHEY and SMNVEV (reference sequence). Trimming removed 5 bases at V and 6 bases at J, with 14 bases between. The CDR3 length is 15 residues. As DNA, the CDR3 is TGTGCCAGCAGTCCCCAAGTAGTTCGTAATTCACCCCTCCACTTT. Protein: CASSPQVVRNSPLHF.

Comment on this clone: Other DNA sequences within the sample encode an identical CDR3. The chain couples TRBV7-9 to TRBJ1-3; TRBD1 aligns across 7 bases. V shed 5 bases and J 1 base; nucleotides not matched to a gene: 5. The CDR3 runs to 15 residues. Germline V gene lookup returns CDR1 SEHNR and CDR2 FQNEAQ (reference sequence). Written as DNA, the CDR3 is TGTGCCAGCAGCCCGAGGACAGGATCTGGAAACACCATATATTTT. It encodes CASSPRTGSGNTIYF.

The rearrangement uses TRBV5-1 and TRBJ1-1, with D perhaps matching TRBD1 (6 bases). This CDR3 spans 16 amino acids. From germline, CDR1 is SGHRS and CDR2 YFSETQ. V was pared by 0 bases and J by 1 base, with 13 bases between. The CDR3 protein is CASSLGPTGENTEAFF. CDR3 nucleotide sequence: TGCGCCAGCAGCTTGGGGCCGACAGGTGAGAACACTGAAGCTTTCTTT.

This chain uses TRBV6-5 with TRBJ1-5, with D perhaps matching TRBD1 (6 bases). Germline V gives CDR1 MNHEY, CDR2 SVGAGI. The CDR3 is 14 amino acids. Trimming removed 5 bases at V and 4 bases at J, with 12 bases between. The CDR3 here is CASSKDSTNQPQHF. The CDR3, as DNA: TGTGCCAGCAGTAAGGACAGTACAAATCAGCCCCAGCATTTT.

This clone was counted a single time. V is TRBV29-1 and J is TRBJ1-2, with D maybe TRBD1 (5 bases). V was shortened by 4 bases and J by 4 bases, with 13 bases between the two germline ends. The CDR3 is made up of 13 amino acids. Germline V gene data show CDR1 as SQVTM and CDR2 as ANQGSEA. The CDR3 reads CSVVEQDRYGYTF. The CDR3 nucleotides are TGCAGCGTTGTCGAACAGGACCGCTATGGCTACACCTTC.

The chain joins TRBV13 to TRBJ2-7, with TRBD1 matching 10 bases. The CDR3 runs to 16 residues. Unmatched junction bases numbered 12, after V lost 5 bases and J lost 5 bases. Germline-derived CDR1 and CDR2 are PRHDT and FYEKMQ (reference sequence). DNA for the CDR3: TGTGCCAGCAGCCCGACCGGGGACAGGGGTTCCCACGAGCAGTACTTC. Translation: CASSPTGDRGSHEQYF.

V usage is TRBV5-1 and J usage is TRBJ2-2; D is ambiguous. V was shortened by 1 base and J by 4 bases, with 8 bases between the two germline ends. The CDR3 totals 14 residues. Germline V gene data show CDR1 as SGHRS and CDR2 as YFSETQ. CDR3 bases: TGCGCCAGCAGCTTGAATAGCCTCACCGGGGAGCTGTTTTTT. Amino acids: CASSLNSLTGELFF.

The rearrangement joins TRBV19 to TRBJ1-5; weak D call: TRBD1 (6 bases). From germline, CDR1 is LNHDA and CDR2 SQIVND (reference sequence). This CDR3 has 16 amino acids. Trimming cost V 6 bases and J 6 bases, with 21 bases left between them. DNA for the CDR3: TGTGCCAGTAGCCTATTCAGTTATCAGGGGCGTCAGCCCCAGCATTTT. Its translation: CASSLFSYQGRQPQHF.

A single count supports this clone. The chain carries TRBV7-6 and TRBJ2-7; 7 bases fit TRBD1. This CDR3 comprises 14 residues. Germline lookup yields CDR1 SGHVS and CDR2 FNYEAQ. The trim removed 5 bases at V and 1 base at J, leaving 5 bases unmatched. CDR3 sequence: CASSPRQGSYEQYF. CDR3 in DNA: TGTGCCAGCAGCCCGAGACAGGGTTCCTACGAGCAGTACTTC.

J is TRBJ2-7 and V is TRBV11-2, with D tentatively TRBD2 (6 bases). The germline V gene encodes CDR1 SGHAT and CDR2 FQNNGV. CDR3 length: 14 amino acids. Deletions cut 3 bases from V and 0 bases from J, with 9 bases between. In DNA, the CDR3 is TGTGCCAGCAGCTTGGGACTCAGCTCCTACGAGCAGTACTTC. Its protein product is CASSLGLSSYEQYF.

The genes are TRBV19 and TRBJ1-1, with 9 bases matching TRBD1. V shed 3 bases and J 6 bases; nucleotides not matched to a gene: 5. The CDR3 is 14 residues long. Germline-derived CDR1 and CDR2 are LNHDA and SQIVND (reference sequence). DNA for the CDR3: TGTGCCAGTAGTATGTGGGGACAGGGTGCTGAAGCTTTCTTT. Its protein product is CASSMWGQGAEAFF.

The rearrangement links TRBV7-9 to TRBJ1-2, with D perhaps TRBD1 (6 bases). The CDR3 has 13 amino acids. Trimming stripped 4 bases from V and 5 bases from J, with 11 bases between. The germline V gene encodes CDR1 SEHNR and CDR2 FQNEAQ (reference sequence). The DNA for the CDR3 is TGTGCCAGCAGCTCGGGCAGGGGTTATGGCTACACCTTC. This codes for CASSSGRGYGYTF.

V usage is TRBV6-5 and J usage is TRBJ2-2; D gene unclear. Deletions cut 2 bases from V and 7 bases from J, with 14 bases between. The CDR3 is 15 residues long. Germline CDR1 MNHEY, CDR2 SVGAGI. Here the CDR3 DNA reads TGTGCCAGCAGTTACCGTGACAATCTAATCGGGGAGCTGTTTTTT. This encodes CASSYRDNLIGELFF.

The V call is TRBV19, the J call TRBJ2-1; 11 positions match TRBD1. The CDR3 extends over 15 amino acids. Germline CDR1 LNHDA, CDR2 SQIVND (reference sequence). V trimming: 7 bases; J trimming: 4 bases; junction bases outside the gene matches: 6. The CDR3 region is CASNLRDRGYNEQFF. The CDR3 nucleotides read TGTGCCAGTAACCTCCGGGACAGGGGGTACAATGAGCAGTTCTTC.

The J gene is TRBJ1-3, the V gene TRBV7-2; D gene unclear. CDR1 SGHTA and CDR2 FQGNSA come from the germline V gene. V was pared by 5 bases and J by 4 bases, with 9 bases between. This CDR3 is 13 amino acids long. This CDR3 reads CASSPGMGNTIYF. CDR3 sequence (DNA): TGTGCCAGCAGCCCGGGGATGGGAAACACCATATATTTT.

The V gene is TRBV28, the J gene TRBJ1-2; no definite D call. The CDR3 extends over 11 amino acids. Germline CDR1 and CDR2: MDHEN and SYDVKM. V lost 6 bases to trimming and J lost 4 bases, with 6 bases between them. The CDR3 region is CASSHGYGYTF. CDR3 nucleotide sequence: TGTGCCAGCAGCCACGGCTATGGCTACACCTTC.